This TCR beta chain was identified during a study of control samples from healthy donors and cancer patients. The CDR3 loop spans 15 amino acids. The germline V and J ends were trimmed by 0 bases and 1 base, with 7 bases remaining between them. CDR1 and CDR2 (germline): SGHTA, FQGTGA. Sequencing used immunoSEQ multiplex PCR; TCRdb keeps in-frame clones, though not all of them. Here the sample spans 200,000 to 250,000 clones, about 94% being singletons. Sequencing used blood. The TCR originated in a man in his forties or fifties in good health. The rearrangement uses TRBV7-3 and TRBJ1-3; a possible D gene is TRBD1 (6 bases). The CDR3 reads CASSLTGGSGNTIYF. CDR3 bases: TGTGCCAGCAGCTTAACAGGGGGGTCTGGAAACACCATATATTTT. Full variable domain (missing parts from reference TRBV7-3 and TRBJ1-3): GAGVSQTPSNKVTEKGKYVELRCDPISGHTALYWYRQSLGQGPEFLIYFQGTGAADDSGLPNDRFFAVRPEGSVSTLKIQRTERGDSAVYLCASSLTGGSGNTIYFGEGSWLTVV.